Each of the 30 T cell receptor beta chains below was sequenced from the same sample in a study of blood T cell repertoires in COVID-19 (TCRdb year 2020). The method was the immunoSEQ multiplex PCR assay. TCRdb re-hosts the immuneACCESS table, in-frame sequences only. Its copies lack some clones; in the studies checked, an unresolved V gene accounts for under half of them, and the cause for the rest is not known. In this sample the table shows nearly 200,000 clones, 84% of which occur a single time. The leading ten clones occupy roughly 20% of the sample. Input material: peripheral blood. The receptors were gathered from a human donor in a cohort sampled during active COVID-19.

This clone came up a few times. This chain connects TRBV12-3 or TRBV12-4 to TRBJ2-7; tentatively, D is TRBD1 (5 bases). The CDR3 loop spans 12 amino acids. V was cut by 6 bases and J by 6 bases, with 12 bases left in between. The CDR3 loop is CASSLGQTEQYF. The CDR3 DNA is TGTGCCAGCAGCTTGGGGCAGACCGAGCAGTACTTC.

The J gene is TRBJ2-7, the V gene TRBV6-5, with 10 bases lining up with TRBD2. The CDR3 covers 15 residues. The germline V gene has CDR1 MNHEY and CDR2 SVGAGI. The ends lost 5 bases at V and 1 base at J; junction bases unmatched: 5. In nucleotides, the CDR3 is TGTGCCAGCAGTACTACTAGCGGGGAGTCCTACGAGCAGTACTTC. Amino acid sequence: CASSTTSGESYEQYF.

The gene calls are TRBV15 and TRBJ2-2, with 7 bases matching TRBD1. V shed 4 bases, J shed 6 bases, and the junction held 5 bases outside the gene matches. Germline V CDR1 and CDR2: LNHNV, YYDKDF (reference sequence). CDR3 length equals 14 residues. CDR3 coding DNA: TGTGCCACCAGCACGCGTACAGGGGCCGGGGAGCTGTTTTTT. This gives the protein CATSTRTGAGELFF.

The rearrangement uses TRBV29-1 and TRBJ2-2, with D unclear. V was trimmed by 5 bases and J by 0 bases, leaving 10 bases between them. The germline CDR1 and CDR2 sequences are SQVTM and ANQGSEA. There are 14 residues in the CDR3. The CDR3 nucleotides read TGCAGCGTTAGTTTGGCAGCGAACACCGGGGAGCTGTTTTTT. Its translation: CSVSLAANTGELFF.

This chain uses TRBV5-1 with TRBJ2-5, with D tentatively TRBD2 (6 bases). Germline assignment: CDR1 SGHRS and CDR2 YFSETQ. This CDR3 contains 13 residues. Trimming shortened V by 7 bases and J by 2 bases, and 12 bases separated the two germline ends. Here the CDR3 DNA reads TGCGCCAGCCAAGCGGGCCTACAAGAGACCCAGTACTTC. Translated: CASQAGLQETQYF.

On this clone: The junction departs from the called germline gene at one end, perhaps through a read error. The CDR3 reads CASSSRTGGRGGLF. The CDR3 DNA sequence: TGTGCCAGCAGTTCCCGGACAGGGGGACGCGGGGGCCTCTTC. The chain joins TRBV28 to TRBJ2-1, with 10 bases matching TRBD1. In germline, CDR1 is MDHEN, CDR2 SYDVKM. The length of the CDR3 is 14 residues.

The chain couples TRBV5-1 to TRBJ2-7; TRBD2 matches at 13 bases. After removal of 4 bases from V and 6 bases from J, the junction contained 4 bases not matched to a gene. The CDR3 spans 14 residues. The germline V gene encodes CDR1 SGHRS and CDR2 YFSETQ. The CDR3 loop reads CASSPRTSGSEQYF. The CDR3 nucleotides are TGCGCCAGCAGCCCCAGGACTAGCGGGAGCGAGCAGTACTTC. Full variable domain (rest looked up from reference TRBV5-1 and TRBJ2-7): KAGVTQTPRYLIKTRGQQVTLSCSPISGHRSVSWYQQTPGQGLQFLFEYFSETQRNKGNFPGRFSGRQFSNSRSEMNVSTLELGDSALYLCASSPRTSGSEQYFGPGTRLTVT.

This clone was observed a handful of times. This chain joins TRBV6-6 and TRBJ1-2; 8 nucleotides align to TRBD1. J gave up 3 bases and V 7 bases, and 10 bases lay outside the gene matches. Germline V gene sequence: CDR1 MNHNY, CDR2 SVGAGI (reference sequence). This CDR3 is built from 15 residues. In DNA form, the CDR3 reads TGTGCCAGCAAAATGACACAGGGGGTCTACTATGGCTACACCTTC. This sequence encodes CASKMTQGVYYGYTF.

The V gene is TRBV24-1, the J gene TRBJ2-5, with D tentatively TRBD1 (5 bases). Trimming removed 0 bases from V and 5 bases from J, with 9 bases in between. The CDR3 is 14 amino acids. Germline CDR1 KGHDR, CDR2 SFDVKD. CDR3 loop: CATSDLQGPETQYF. The CDR3 DNA reads as TGTGCCACCAGTGATTTGCAGGGCCCGGAGACCCAGTACTTC.

The chain carries TRBV12-3 or TRBV12-4 and TRBJ1-5; a weak D match, TRBD1 (5 bases). The CDR3 is 13 amino acids. V was cut by 6 bases and J by 2 bases, with 8 bases left in between. CDR3 bases: TGTGCCAGCAGCCTGACAGGCAATCAGCCCCAGCATTTT. Protein sequence: CASSLTGNQPQHF.

The chain recombines TRBV7-9 with TRBJ2-1; TRBD1 matches 7 bases. CDR1 is SEHNR and CDR2 is FQNEAQ in the germline V gene (reference sequence). The V and J ends lost 6 bases and 0 bases, in that order; junction bases with no gene match: 11. The CDR3 is 17 residues long. CDR3: CASRKTGTASSYNEQFF. The CDR3 DNA sequence: TGTGCCAGCAGAAAAACTGGGACAGCGAGCTCCTACAATGAGCAGTTCTTC.

The chain employs TRBV5-5 and TRBJ2-3, with a tentative D call TRBD2 (5 bases). V dropped 4 bases and J dropped 6 bases, with 12 bases sitting between them. This CDR3 has 13 amino acids. The germline V gene has CDR1 SGHKS and CDR2 YYEKEE (reference sequence). This CDR3 reads CASSRPGKDTQYF. CDR3 nucleotides: TGTGCCAGCAGCCGACCCGGGAAGGATACGCAGTATTTT.

The CDR3 coding sequence is TGTGCCAGCAGCCAAGATTTCGGTAACAGCCAAGAGACCCAGTACTTC. It yields the protein CASSQDFGNSQETQYF. The rearrangement links TRBV3-1 (or the pseudogene TRBV3-2) to TRBJ2-5; no reliable D call. Trimming shortened V by 0 bases and J by 1 base, and 12 bases separated the two germline ends. Germline CDR1 LGHDT, CDR2 YNNKEL (reference sequence). The CDR3 runs to 16 residues.

This chain joins TRBV3-1 (or the pseudogene TRBV3-2) and TRBJ2-1; 9 nucleotides match TRBD1. With V trimmed by 5 bases and J by 1 base, 6 bases remained unmatched. This CDR3 is built from 16 residues. CDR1 is LGHDT, CDR2 YNNKEL, per germline (reference sequence). The CDR3 loop is CASSRPGQGSYNEQFF. The CDR3 nucleotides read TGTGCCAGCAGCAGACCGGGACAGGGTTCCTACAATGAGCAGTTCTTC.

The genes are TRBV6-6 and TRBJ2-3; 14 bases agree with TRBD2. Germline V gene sequence: CDR1 MNHNY, CDR2 SVGAGI (reference sequence). Trimming took 5 bases from V and 0 from J; bases not matched to a gene: 7. The CDR3 sequence is 18 residues long. CDR3 DNA: TGTGCCAGCAGTCGACGAGGGACTAGCGGGAGAAGCACAGATACGCAGTATTTT. Translating gives CASSRRGTSGRSTDTQYF.

The chain couples TRBV27 to TRBJ2-5; 7 bases are shared with TRBD2. Trimming took 5 bases from V and 5 from J; bases not matched to a gene: 11. This CDR3 spans 15 amino acids. Germline CDR1 reads MNHEY; CDR2 reads SMNVEV (reference sequence). In nucleotides, the CDR3 is TGTGCCAGCAGTCCTACCGGGGGGTTTGGGGAGACCCAGTACTTC. It yields the protein CASSPTGGFGETQYF.

V usage is TRBV2 and J usage is TRBJ1-5; 7 nucleotides agree with TRBD1. Germline lookup yields CDR1 SNHLY and CDR2 FYNNEI. Trimming removed 7 bases from V and 3 bases from J; junction bases left unmatched: 3. This CDR3 region has 13 residues. CDR3 residues: CASTTGVNQPQHF. CDR3 nucleotides: TGTGCCAGCACAACAGGGGTCAATCAGCCCCAGCATTTT.

The chain couples TRBV7-6 to TRBJ2-3; D perhaps matches TRBD2 (5 bases). V shed 1 base and J shed 10 bases, with 21 bases lying between them. The CDR3 extends over 16 amino acids. Per germline, CDR1 SGHVS and CDR2 FNYEAQ. This CDR3 reads CASSLVYGDSFRAQYF. For the CDR3, the DNA is TGTGCCAGCAGCTTAGTTTACGGGGATTCGTTCCGCGCGCAGTATTTT.

The V call is TRBV19, the J call TRBJ1-1, with a tentative D call TRBD1 (5 bases). V was cut by 7 bases and J by 10 bases, with 10 bases left in between. Germline V CDR1 and CDR2: LNHDA, SQIVND (reference sequence). The CDR3 is 10 residues long. Here the CDR3 reads CASMGGGAFF. CDR3 coding DNA: TGTGCCAGTATGGGGGGAGGAGCTTTCTTT. The complete variable domain, with remaining parts taken from reference TRBV19 and TRBJ1-1, reads DGGITQSPKYLFRKEGQNVTLSCEQNLNHDAMYWYRQDPGQGLRLIYYSQIVNDFQKGDIAEGYSVSREKKESFPLTVTSAQKNPTAFYLCASMGGGAFFGQGTRLTVV.

The chain joins TRBV18 to TRBJ2-5, with D perhaps matching TRBD2 (6 bases). The length of the CDR3 is 14 residues. V was trimmed by 0 bases and J by 4 bases, leaving 9 bases between them. In germline, CDR1 is KGHSH, CDR2 LQKENI. The CDR3 DNA is TGTGCCAGCTCACCACCGGAGGGCGGAGAGACCCAGTACTTC. Its translation: CASSPPEGGETQYF.

The CDR3 loop reads CASRNTGGAYEQYF. The CDR3 coding sequence is TGTGCCAGTAGAAATACAGGAGGGGCCTACGAGCAGTACTTC. The J gene is TRBJ2-7, the V gene TRBV19; possible D gene TRBD2, 6 bases. The germline V and J ends were trimmed by 6 bases and 2 bases, with 14 bases remaining between them. Germline values: CDR1 LNHDA, CDR2 SQIVND (reference sequence). The CDR3 is made up of 14 amino acids.

The V gene is TRBV5-1, the J gene TRBJ2-7; 7 nucleotides line up with TRBD1. The CDR3 is made up of 13 amino acids. Trimming took 4 bases from V and 4 from J; bases not matched to a gene: 5. Germline V lookup: CDR1 SGHRS, CDR2 YFSETQ. CDR3 nucleotide sequence: TGCGCCAGCAGCCCCGGGACAGAGTACGAGCAGTACTTC. It translates to CASSPGTEYEQYF.

The chain carries TRBV19 and TRBJ1-4; D is unclear. Trimming shortened V by 5 bases and J by 2 bases, and 12 bases separated the two germline ends. The CDR3 is made up of 15 amino acids. The germline V gene has CDR1 LNHDA and CDR2 SQIVND (reference sequence). CDR3 DNA: TGTGCCAGTAGTCCCCGGGGATCGACTAATGAAAAACTGTTTTTT. Protein: CASSPRGSTNEKLFF.

This clone was seen once. J is TRBJ2-7 and V is TRBV5-1, with TRBD1 as a possible D gene (6 bases). The germline V gene encodes CDR1 SGHRS and CDR2 YFSETQ. The V and J ends lost 0 bases and 2 bases respectively, with 18 bases between them. The CDR3 runs to 17 residues. CDR3 nucleotides: TGCGCCAGCAGCTTGGCCATTAACAGGGACAACCCCTACGAGCAGTACGTC. As protein: CASSLAINRDNPYEQYV.

The chain links TRBV27 to TRBJ1-2, with TRBD1 matching over 8 bases. CDR1 is MNHEY and CDR2 is SMNVEV in the germline V gene (reference sequence). The CDR3 length is 14 residues. V was clipped by 6 bases and J by 0 bases; unmatched bases: 3. CDR3 in amino acids: CASRDRGSNYGYTF. CDR3 DNA: TGTGCCAGCAGAGACAGGGGATCTAACTATGGCTACACCTTC.

This chain uses TRBV19 with TRBJ2-1; 7 nucleotides match TRBD2. Germline V gives CDR1 LNHDA, CDR2 SQIVND (reference sequence). CDR3 length: 13 residues. V lost 3 bases to trimming and J lost 7 bases; unmatched junction nucleotides: 3. The CDR3: CASSISGDNEQFF. The CDR3 DNA reads as TGTGCCAGTAGTATCAGCGGGGATAATGAGCAGTTCTTC.

The chain recombines TRBV6-2 or TRBV6-3 with TRBJ2-5, with 11 bases matching TRBD2. The CDR3 totals 15 residues. CDR1 and CDR2 from the germline V gene are MNHEY and SVGEGT. Unmatched junction bases numbered 5, after V lost 6 bases and J lost 2 bases. This CDR3 is CASSTRLAGQETQYF. The CDR3 DNA sequence: TGTGCCAGCAGCACCAGACTAGCGGGACAAGAGACCCAGTACTTC.

This clone was observed a handful of times. CDR3 nucleotides: TGTGCCAGCAGTCTTTCCATGGGGGCGAAACGCGAGCAGTACTTC. It translates to CASSLSMGAKREQYF. The chain recombines TRBV28 with TRBJ2-7; D possibly corresponds to TRBD1 (6 bases). The CDR3 consists of 15 residues. CDR1 and CDR2 from the germline V gene are MDHEN and SYDVKM. The V end lost 5 bases, the J end lost 6 bases, and 20 bases lay between the germline ends.

The V gene is TRBV6-5, the J gene TRBJ1-1; D is perhaps TRBD1 (5 bases). Germline CDR1 MNHEY, CDR2 SVGAGI. The CDR3 runs to 15 residues. The germline V and J ends were trimmed by 6 bases and 2 bases, with 16 bases remaining between them. In DNA form, the CDR3 reads TGTGCCAGCAGGGGGCGCCTGGGGGGTAACACTGAAGCTTTCTTT. Its protein is CASRGRLGGNTEAFF.

This chain links TRBV11-2 with TRBJ2-3; 10 nucleotides agree with TRBD2. Germline-derived CDR1 and CDR2 are SGHAT and FQNNGV. Trimming took 6 bases from V and 4 from J; bases not matched to a gene: 4. CDR3 length: 14 residues. The DNA for the CDR3 is TGTGCCAGCAGTCGGACTAGCGGAGCAGATACGCAGTATTTT. Protein: CASSRTSGADTQYF.